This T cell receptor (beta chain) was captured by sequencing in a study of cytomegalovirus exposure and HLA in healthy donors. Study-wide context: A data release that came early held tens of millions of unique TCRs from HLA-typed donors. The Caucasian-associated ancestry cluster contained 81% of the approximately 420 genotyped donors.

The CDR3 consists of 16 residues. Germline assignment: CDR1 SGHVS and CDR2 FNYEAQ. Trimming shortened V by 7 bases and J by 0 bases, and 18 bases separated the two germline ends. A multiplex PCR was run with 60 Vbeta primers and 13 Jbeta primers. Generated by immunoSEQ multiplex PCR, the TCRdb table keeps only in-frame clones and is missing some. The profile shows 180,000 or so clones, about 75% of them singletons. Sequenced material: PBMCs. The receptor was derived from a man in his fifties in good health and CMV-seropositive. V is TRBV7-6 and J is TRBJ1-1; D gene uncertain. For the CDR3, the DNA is TGTGCCAGCATAAGCCGGCACTCGGGAATGAACACTGAAGCTTTCTTT. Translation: CASISRHSGMNTEAFF.